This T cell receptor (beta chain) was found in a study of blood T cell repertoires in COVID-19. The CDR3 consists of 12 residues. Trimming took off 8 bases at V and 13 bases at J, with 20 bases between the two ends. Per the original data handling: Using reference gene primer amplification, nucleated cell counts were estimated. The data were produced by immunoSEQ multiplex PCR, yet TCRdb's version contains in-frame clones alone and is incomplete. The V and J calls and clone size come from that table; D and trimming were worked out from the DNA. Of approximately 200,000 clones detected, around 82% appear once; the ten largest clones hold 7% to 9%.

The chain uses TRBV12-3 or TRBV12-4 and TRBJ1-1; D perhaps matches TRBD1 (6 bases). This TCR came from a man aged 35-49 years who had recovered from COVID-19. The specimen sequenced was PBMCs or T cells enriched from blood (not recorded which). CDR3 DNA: TGTGCCAGCCAGTTGGACGGACAGAGGGTTTTCTTT. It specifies CASQLDGQRVFF.